This is a list of T cell receptor beta chains from one sample in a study of PD-1 blockade in mismatch repair-deficient tumors. Produced via immunoSEQ multiplex PCR; TCRdb's table is partial and in-frame only. The sample contains more than 40,000 clones, about 84% of which appear only once. Here the sequenced sample was peripheral blood, taken 20 weeks after starting pembrolizumab. Receptor source: an adult with mismatch repair-deficient cancer. CDR3s include the opening cysteine and the closing phenylalanine or tryptophan. The order of the fields is D gene, clone size, J gene, V gene, CDR3 protein, CDR3 DNA. The D gene is left open where the match is weak. Some rows have no size entry. The others give once, few or many, or a class for an expanded clone.

d_gene: .; abundance: few; j_gene: TRBJ2-7; v_gene: TRBV25-1; CDR3aa: CASSESGTGEYEQYF; CDR3nt: TGTGCCAGCAGTGAATCGGGGACGGGGGAATACGAGCAGTACTTC
d_gene: .; abundance: .; j_gene: TRBJ2-1; v_gene: TRBV12-1; CDR3aa: CASSPRGPRGYNEQFF; CDR3nt: TGTGCCAGCAGCCCTAGGGGACCCCGGGGATACAATGAGCAGTTCTTC
d_gene: .; abundance: .; j_gene: TRBJ1-5; v_gene: TRBV7-8; CDR3aa: CASSKRGAASRGNQPQHF; CDR3nt: TGTGCCAGCAGCAAAAGAGGAGCGGCCTCCCGGGGCAATCAGCCCCAGCATTTT
d_gene: .; abundance: .; j_gene: TRBJ1-1; v_gene: TRBV11-3; CDR3aa: CASSTQDPGGGGTEAFF; CDR3nt: TGTGCCAGCAGCACCCAGGATCCGGGGGGCGGGGGCACTGAAGCTTTCTTT
d_gene: TRBD1; abundance: .; j_gene: TRBJ1-1; v_gene: TRBV11-3; CDR3aa: CASSLDRSAEAFF; CDR3nt: TGTGCCAGCAGCTTGGACAGGTCCGCTGAAGCTTTCTTT
d_gene: TRBD1; abundance: .; j_gene: TRBJ2-7; v_gene: TRBV6-6; CDR3aa: CASSPRQGAAYEQYF; CDR3nt: TGTGCCAGCAGTCCCCGACAGGGGGCAGCGTACGAGCAGTACTTC
d_gene: .; abundance: .; j_gene: TRBJ1-2; v_gene: TRBV6-5; CDR3aa: CASSSGVGYTF; CDR3nt: TGTGCCAGCAGTTCAGGGGTCGGCTACACCTTC
d_gene: TRBD2; abundance: .; j_gene: TRBJ2-1; v_gene: TRBV4-3; CDR3aa: CASSRRLAGADEQFF; CDR3nt: TGCGCCAGCAGCCGACGGCTAGCGGGAGCGGATGAGCAGTTCTTC
d_gene: TRBD1; abundance: .; j_gene: TRBJ1-1; v_gene: TRBV15; CDR3aa: CATSRGDRVVGNEAFF; CDR3nt: TGTGCCACCAGCAGAGGGGACAGGGTGGTCGGCAATGAAGCTTTCTTT
d_gene: .; abundance: .; j_gene: TRBJ2-7; v_gene: TRBV5-5; CDR3aa: CASSLGVSSYEQYF; CDR3nt: TGTGCCAGCAGCTTGGGGGTCAGCTCCTACGAGCAGTACTTC
d_gene: .; abundance: .; j_gene: TRBJ2-1; v_gene: TRBV11-2; CDR3aa: CASSFSAAHRNEQFF; CDR3nt: TGTGCCAGCAGCTTTTCAGCGGCTCACAGGAATGAGCAGTTCTTC
d_gene: .; abundance: .; j_gene: TRBJ1-2; v_gene: TRBV29-1; CDR3aa: CSVMRQDDGYTF; CDR3nt: TGCAGCGTTATGAGACAGGATGATGGCTACACCTTC
d_gene: .; abundance: .; j_gene: TRBJ1-1; v_gene: TRBV5-1; CDR3aa: CASSLVGEVGTEAFF; CDR3nt: TGCGCCAGCAGCTTGGTCGGGGAGGTGGGTACTGAAGCTTTCTTT
d_gene: TRBD2; abundance: .; j_gene: TRBJ2-2; v_gene: TRBV27; CDR3aa: CASSFLAGVSGELFF; CDR3nt: TGTGCCAGCAGTTTCCTAGCGGGAGTCTCCGGGGAGCTGTTTTTT
d_gene: .; abundance: .; j_gene: TRBJ2-7; v_gene: TRBV7-9; CDR3aa: CASSLPTSYEQYF; CDR3nt: TGTGCCAGCAGCCTACCAACCTCCTACGAGCAGTACTTC
d_gene: TRBD1; abundance: .; j_gene: TRBJ2-2; v_gene: TRBV5-1; CDR3aa: CASSRGQGAWTGELFF; CDR3nt: TGCGCCAGCAGCAGGGGTCAGGGGGCATGGACCGGGGAGCTGTTTTTT
d_gene: TRBD1; abundance: .; j_gene: TRBJ1-2; v_gene: TRBV30; CDR3aa: CAWSRTGGRSADGYTF; CDR3nt: TGTGCCTGGAGTCGGACAGGGGGCAGAAGTGCGGATGGCTACACCTTC
d_gene: TRBD2; abundance: .; j_gene: TRBJ2-5; v_gene: TRBV28; CDR3aa: CASSPRGRGEETQYF; CDR3nt: TGTGCCAGCAGTCCCCGGGGGCGGGGGGAAGAGACCCAGTACTTC
d_gene: TRBD2; abundance: .; j_gene: TRBJ2-1; v_gene: TRBV14; CDR3aa: CASSQKSRTSGRTYNEQFF; CDR3nt: TGTGCCAGCAGCCAAAAAAGCCGGACTAGCGGGAGAACCTACAATGAGCAGTTCTTC
d_gene: TRBD2; abundance: .; j_gene: TRBJ2-3; v_gene: TRBV7-6; CDR3aa: CASSLRREEGDTQYF; CDR3nt: TGTGCCAGCAGCTTAAGGCGGGAGGAAGGAGATACGCAGTATTTT
d_gene: TRBD2; abundance: .; j_gene: TRBJ2-3; v_gene: TRBV30; CDR3aa: CAWYTFGRDTDTQYF; CDR3nt: TGTGCCTGGTACACATTTGGGAGGGACACAGATACGCAGTATTTT
d_gene: .; abundance: once; j_gene: TRBJ2-1; v_gene: TRBV30; CDR3aa: CAWSVGGSWNEQFF; CDR3nt: TGTGCCTGGAGTGTAGGTGGTTCTTGGAATGAGCAGTTCTTC
d_gene: TRBD2; abundance: .; j_gene: TRBJ2-4; v_gene: TRBV18; CDR3aa: CASSPRVAAGGVAKNIQYF; CDR3nt: TGTGCCAGCTCACCACGAGTCGCGGCGGGAGGAGTAGCCAAAAACATTCAGTACTTC
d_gene: .; abundance: .; j_gene: TRBJ1-2; v_gene: TRBV9; CDR3aa: CASSGGTANYGYTF; CDR3nt: TGTGCCAGCAGCGGAGGGACTGCTAACTATGGCTACACCTTC
d_gene: .; abundance: .; j_gene: TRBJ1-3; v_gene: TRBV9; CDR3aa: CASSPSVEGNTIYF; CDR3nt: TGTGCCAGCAGCCCAAGCGTGGAGGGAAACACCATATATTTT
d_gene: .; abundance: many; j_gene: TRBJ1-2; v_gene: TRBV11-2; CDR3aa: CASSSLWRGNYGYTF; CDR3nt: TGTGCCAGCAGCTCCCTATGGCGGGGGAACTATGGCTACACCTTC
d_gene: .; abundance: few; j_gene: TRBJ2-7; v_gene: TRBV5-1; CDR3aa: CASSLVGGLSYEQYF; CDR3nt: TGCGCCAGCAGCTTGGTGGGCGGGCTCAGCTACGAGCAGTACTTC
d_gene: TRBD1; abundance: .; j_gene: TRBJ2-5; v_gene: TRBV7-6; CDR3aa: CASSPTGAALTQYF; CDR3nt: TGTGCCAGCAGCCCAACAGGGGCCGCATTGACCCAGTACTTC
d_gene: TRBD1; abundance: .; j_gene: TRBJ2-5; v_gene: TRBV6-6; CDR3aa: CASSPTGVGETQYF; CDR3nt: TGTGCCAGCAGCCCGACAGGGGTAGGGGAGACCCAGTACTTC
d_gene: TRBD1; abundance: .; j_gene: TRBJ1-5; v_gene: TRBV7-3; CDR3aa: CASSRNRGGGQPQHF; CDR3nt: TGTGCCAGCAGCCGGAACAGGGGAGGCGGGCAGCCCCAGCATTTT
d_gene: TRBD2; abundance: .; j_gene: TRBJ2-7; v_gene: TRBV7-3; CDR3aa: CASSLASGVQYEQYF; CDR3nt: TGTGCCAGCAGCTTAGCTAGCGGGGTTCAATACGAGCAGTACTTC
d_gene: TRBD1; abundance: .; j_gene: TRBJ2-2; v_gene: TRBV19; CDR3aa: CASSVQGRPGELFF; CDR3nt: TGTGCCAGTAGTGTACAGGGGCGGCCCGGGGAGCTGTTTTTT
d_gene: .; abundance: .; j_gene: TRBJ1-2; v_gene: TRBV7-9; CDR3aa: CASSLVGVDYGYTF; CDR3nt: TGTGCCAGCAGCTTAGTAGGGGTGGACTATGGCTACACCTTC
d_gene: TRBD2; abundance: once; j_gene: TRBJ2-1; v_gene: TRBV7-3; CDR3aa: CASSPLAGGMDEQFF; CDR3nt: TGTGCCAGCAGCCCCCTAGCGGGAGGAATGGATGAGCAGTTCTTC
d_gene: TRBD1; abundance: few; j_gene: TRBJ1-1; v_gene: TRBV5-5; CDR3aa: CASIKGPGGNTEAFF; CDR3nt: TGTGCCAGCATCAAGGGTCCAGGGGGGAACACTGAAGCTTTCTTT
d_gene: .; abundance: .; j_gene: TRBJ2-1; v_gene: TRBV19; CDR3aa: CASSISGVSYNEQFF; CDR3nt: TGTGCCAGTAGTATTTCAGGGGTCTCCTACAATGAGCAGTTCTTC
d_gene: TRBD2; abundance: .; j_gene: TRBJ2-1; v_gene: TRBV7-9; CDR3aa: CASSSGTSGSFDEQFF; CDR3nt: TGTGCCAGCAGCTCGGGGACTAGCGGGAGTTTCGATGAGCAGTTCTTC
d_gene: .; abundance: few; j_gene: TRBJ1-2; v_gene: TRBV10-3; CDR3aa: CAISETGRLYGYTF; CDR3nt: TGTGCCATCAGTGAAACGGGACGGCTCTATGGCTACACCTTC
d_gene: TRBD2; abundance: .; j_gene: TRBJ2-3; v_gene: TRBV19; CDR3aa: CASSSEREGRATDTQYF; CDR3nt: TGTGCCAGTAGTTCAGAGCGGGAGGGCCGAGCCACAGATACGCAGTATTTT
d_gene: .; abundance: .; j_gene: TRBJ1-1; v_gene: TRBV7-3; CDR3aa: CASSSLSNTEAFF; CDR3nt: TGTGCCAGCAGCTCATTAAGTAACACTGAAGCTTTCTTT
d_gene: .; abundance: .; j_gene: TRBJ1-2; v_gene: TRBV7-9; CDR3aa: CASSYPDGRYGYTF; CDR3nt: TGTGCCAGCAGCTACCCGGACGGCCGCTATGGCTACACCTTC
d_gene: .; abundance: once; j_gene: TRBJ2-5; v_gene: TRBV25-1; CDR3aa: CASSVVRTAAQETQYF; CDR3nt: TGTGCCAGCAGTGTCGTGCGGACAGCTGCTCAAGAGACCCAGTACTTC
d_gene: TRBD1; abundance: .; j_gene: TRBJ1-3; v_gene: TRBV30; CDR3aa: CAWSSPGTGLNTIYF; CDR3nt: TGTGCCTGGTCCAGCCCCGGGACAGGGCTCAACACCATATATTTT
d_gene: TRBD2; abundance: once; j_gene: TRBJ2-7; v_gene: TRBV7-6; CDR3aa: CASSLTTSGINEQYF; CDR3nt: TGTGCCAGCAGCTTAACCACTAGCGGGATCAACGAGCAGTACTTC
d_gene: .; abundance: few; j_gene: TRBJ2-1; v_gene: TRBV30; CDR3aa: CACYSSLAIHNEQFF; CDR3nt: TGTGCCTGTTACTCCTCACTAGCTATCCACAATGAGCAGTTCTTC
d_gene: .; abundance: .; j_gene: TRBJ1-2; v_gene: TRBV6-1; CDR3aa: CASSEASGQKNGYTF; CDR3nt: TGTGCCAGCAGTGAAGCTTCAGGACAGAAGAATGGCTACACCTTC
d_gene: .; abundance: .; j_gene: TRBJ2-1; v_gene: TRBV10-3; CDR3aa: CAISASQFDEQFF; CDR3nt: TGTGCCATCAGCGCGTCGCAGTTCGATGAGCAGTTCTTC
d_gene: TRBD1; abundance: .; j_gene: TRBJ2-7; v_gene: TRBV29-1; CDR3aa: CSVLGDRGYEQYF; CDR3nt: TGCAGCGTACTTGGGGACAGGGGCTACGAGCAGTACTTC
d_gene: TRBD1; abundance: .; j_gene: TRBJ1-2; v_gene: TRBV7-3; CDR3aa: CASSLQGAPGSNYGYTF; CDR3nt: TGTGCCAGCAGCTTACAGGGGGCGCCTGGAAGCAACTATGGCTACACCTTC
d_gene: .; abundance: .; j_gene: TRBJ2-1; v_gene: TRBV5-6; CDR3aa: CASGWVNDEQFF; CDR3nt: TGTGCCAGTGGTTGGGTTAACGATGAGCAGTTCTTC